This T cell receptor (beta chain) appears in the sequencing data of a study of technical replicates of blood from several donors. Assay used: immunoSEQ multiplex PCR; TCRdb lists only in-frame clones, some missing. The sample has roughly 72,000 clones, 90% to 95% seen once. Per the germline V gene, CDR1 is LGHNT and CDR2 is FRNRAP. The CDR3 is 12 amino acids. V lost 5 bases to trimming and J lost 9 bases; unmatched junction nucleotides: 5. This chain uses TRBV12-5 with TRBJ1-1; 8 bases fit TRBD1. The sequencing input was T cells isolated from PBMCs. The receptor was derived from a human donor in good health. This CDR3 is CASGLGQGKAFF. CDR3 sequence (DNA): TGTGCTAGTGGTCTAGGACAGGGCAAAGCTTTCTTT. Complete variable domain (other parts from reference TRBV12-5 and TRBJ1-1): DARVTQTPRHKVTEMGQEVTMRCQPILGHNTVFWYRQTMMQGLELLAYFRNRAPLDDSGMPKDRFSAEMPDATLATLKIQPSEPRDSAVYFCASGLGQGKAFFGQGTRLTVV.